These 28 T cell receptor beta chains share one sample of origin, sequenced in a study of a mutant IDH1 vaccine in newly diagnosed glioma. Described time point: week 35, safety follow-up. In the vaccine, a single dose held 300 ug of the mutant IDH1 20-mer peptide, along with topical imiquimod. TCRdb's copy holds only in-frame clones and misses some; the assay was immunoSEQ multiplex PCR. Counted here are roughly 60,000 clones, 80% to 90% occurring once; the ten biggest clones make up 5% to 6.5%. No antigen is known for these receptors. The sequences come from PBMCs, collected from a glioma patient whose treatment included an IDH1 peptide vaccine. The receptors come from a man aged 35 to 55 with glioma.

The rearrangement joins TRBV7-2 to TRBJ2-5, with TRBD1 matching over 9 bases. Trimming removed 0 bases from V and 2 bases from J; junction bases left unmatched: 4. Germline V lookup: CDR1 SGHTA, CDR2 FQGNSA. This CDR3 comprises 16 residues. CDR3 residues: CASSLATGTGQETQYF. The CDR3 DNA follows: TGTGCCAGCAGCTTAGCGACCGGGACAGGGCAAGAGACCCAGTACTTC. Based on the CDR3 plus reference TRBV7-2 and TRBJ2-5, the full variable domain is GAGVSQSPSNKVTEKGKDVELRCDPISGHTALYWYRQSLGQGLEFLIYFQGNSAPDKSGLPSDRFSAERTGGSVSTLTIQRTQQEDSAVYLCASSLATGTGQETQYFGPGTRLLVL.

The chain couples TRBV9 to TRBJ1-1, with a possible D match to TRBD1 (6 bases). The CDR3 is made up of 14 amino acids. Germline loops: CDR1 SGDLS, CDR2 YYNGEE. The V end lost 4 bases, the J end lost 4 bases, and 14 bases lay between the germline ends. The CDR3 nucleotides read TGTGCCAGCAGCCCGAGAGGGGGGACCACTGAAGCTTTCTTT. This sequence encodes CASSPRGGTTEAFF.

This sequence joins TRBV27 and TRBJ2-5; no definite D call. The CDR3 has 16 residues. Germline values: CDR1 MNHEY, CDR2 SMNVEV (reference sequence). Between the trimmed V and J ends, which lost 7 bases and 4 bases, there was a span of 22 bases. Here the CDR3 DNA reads TGTGCCAGCACCCCCCTTAGGAGCCTAGGAAGAGAGACCCAGTACTTC. Protein: CASTPLRSLGRETQYF.

The CDR3 sequence: CASSPSGSYDEQFF. Written as DNA, the CDR3 is TGCGCCAGCAGTCCATCAGGGTCTTACGATGAGCAGTTCTTC. The chain carries TRBV5-1 and TRBJ2-1, with D possibly TRBD1 on 5 matching bases. Germline lookup yields CDR1 SGHRS and CDR2 YFSETQ. The CDR3 spans 14 residues. V lost 5 bases, J lost 8 bases, and 17 bases lay in between.

The chain joins TRBV5-5 to TRBJ2-7, with TRBD2 matching 10 bases. This CDR3 has 13 amino acids. The germline V gene encodes CDR1 SGHKS and CDR2 YYEKEE (reference sequence). After removal of 5 bases from V and 6 bases from J, the junction contained 5 bases not matched to a gene. The chain's CDR3 is CASRRLAGSEQYF. For the CDR3, the DNA is TGTGCCAGCAGGCGACTAGCGGGTAGCGAGCAGTACTTC. The whole variable domain, remainder taken from reference TRBV5-5 and TRBJ2-7, is DAGVTQSPTHLIKTRGQQVTLRCSPISGHKSVSWYQQVLGQGPQFIFQYYEKEERGRGNFPDRFSARQFPNYSSELNVNALLLGDSALYLCASRRLAGSEQYFGPGTRLTVT.

The chain recombines TRBV27 with TRBJ1-2, with D possibly TRBD1 on 6 matching bases. Germline CDR1 MNHEY, CDR2 SMNVEV (reference sequence). V was clipped by 6 bases and J by 4 bases, with 9 bases between them. This CDR3 comprises 12 residues. The CDR3 DNA sequence: TGTGCCAGCAGAACAGGGACCTATGGCTACACCTTC. It is translated as CASRTGTYGYTF.

DNA for the CDR3: TGTGCCAGCAGCATACCTGCTCTCCCTTGGGGGGGCTCCTACAATGAGCAGTTCTTC. Protein: CASSIPALPWGGSYNEQFF. The chain uses TRBV7-6 and TRBJ2-1; 7 bases are shared with TRBD2. The CDR3 contains 19 residues. Trimming took 5 bases from V and 0 from J; bases not matched to a gene: 16. Germline CDR1 reads SGHVS; CDR2 reads FNYEAQ.

Only one count was recorded for this clone. V gene TRBV7-2 combines with J gene TRBJ2-7; D might be TRBD2 (6 bases). The germline CDR1 and CDR2 sequences are SGHTA and FQGNSA. The CDR3 contains 15 residues. V was clipped by 4 bases and J by 0 bases, with 13 bases between them. In DNA, the CDR3 is TGTGCCAGCAGCTCCGGGACTCCATACTCCTACGAGCAGTACTTC. Translation gives CASSSGTPYSYEQYF.

This clone was counted a single time. The chain links TRBV6-6 to TRBJ2-3; D remains ambiguous. With 1 base removed from V and 6 bases from J, the gap between germline ends came to 8 bases. From germline, CDR1 is MNHNY and CDR2 SVGAGI (reference sequence). The CDR3 length is 13 residues. This chain's CDR3 is CASSYWQVDTQYF. The DNA for the CDR3 is TGTGCCAGCAGTTACTGGCAGGTTGATACGCAGTATTTT.

The chain joins TRBV7-9 to TRBJ2-5; TRBD2 agrees at 7 bases. With the DNA end fitting TRBJ2-7 better, the J assignment may be wrong. The germline CDR1 and CDR2 sequences are SEHNR and FQNEAQ (reference sequence). The CDR3 is made up of 14 amino acids. CDR3 region: CASSLGAGVHEQYF. Written as DNA, the CDR3 is TGTGCCAGCAGCTTAGGCGCGGGAGTCCACGAGCAGTACTTC.

The chain is built from TRBV5-6 and TRBJ1-4, with 9 bases identical to TRBD1. The germline gives CDR1 SGHDT, CDR2 YYEEEE. With 2 bases clipped from V and 7 bases from J, the junction kept 3 bases outside the gene matches. The CDR3 runs to 14 residues. CDR3 nucleotide sequence: TGTGCCAGCAGCTTTGGGACAGGGACTGAAAAACTGTTTTTT. As protein: CASSFGTGTEKLFF.

The chain links TRBV18 to TRBJ2-7; 9 bases are a match to TRBD1. The CDR3 is 16 amino acids. After removal of 2 bases from V and 3 bases from J, the junction contained 8 bases not matched to a gene. CDR1 KGHSH and CDR2 LQKENI come from the germline V gene. CDR3 sequence: CASSPYSGTGYYEQYF. DNA for the CDR3: TGTGCCAGCTCACCATACTCCGGGACAGGGTACTACGAGCAGTACTTC. The whole variable domain, filled in from reference TRBV18 and TRBJ2-7, reads NAGVMQNPRHLVRRRGQEARLRCSPMKGHSHVYWYRQLPEEGLKFMVYLQKENIIDESGMPKERFSAEFPKEGPSILRIQQVVRGDSAAYFCASSPYSGTGYYEQYFGPGTRLTVT.

The chain uses TRBV7-2 and TRBJ2-2; 9 nucleotides line up with TRBD2. Germline CDR1 is SGHTA and CDR2 is FQGNSA. The CDR3 runs to 18 residues. The trim removed 8 bases at V and 5 bases at J, leaving 18 bases unmatched. The CDR3 sequence: CASDRRPREGRLTGELFF. The DNA of the CDR3 is TGTGCCAGCGATAGACGTCCGCGGGAGGGCCGATTAACCGGGGAGCTGTTTTTT. Full variable domain (missing parts from reference TRBV7-2 and TRBJ2-2): GAGVSQSPSNKVTEKGKDVELRCDPISGHTALYWYRQSLGQGLEFLIYFQGNSAPDKSGLPSDRFSAERTGGSVSTLTIQRTQQEDSAVYLCASDRRPREGRLTGELFFGEGSRLTVL.

This clone has only one observation. The rearrangement uses TRBV5-1 and TRBJ2-5; D is uncertain. The CDR3 sequence is 15 residues long. With 0 bases removed from V and 9 bases from J, the gap between germline ends came to 18 bases. From germline, CDR1 is SGHRS and CDR2 YFSETQ. CDR3 coding DNA: TGCGCCAGCAGCTTGGACTCCCGGCGCTTGGTGGCCCAGTACTTC. Protein product: CASSLDSRRLVAQYF.

The chain links TRBV15 to TRBJ2-1; D gene ambiguous. CDR1 and CDR2 (germline): LNHNV, YYDKDF (reference sequence). V was cut by 1 base and J by 7 bases, with 5 bases left in between. The CDR3 totals 12 residues. CDR3 region: CATSRVSNEQFF. In DNA, the CDR3 is TGTGCCACCAGCAGAGTATCTAATGAGCAGTTCTTC. Filled out from reference TRBV15 and TRBJ2-1, the complete variable domain reads DAMVIQNPRYQVTQFGKPVTLSCSQTLNHNVMYWYQQKSSQAPKLLFHYYDKDFNNEADTPDNFQSRRPNTSFCFLDIRSPGLGDTAMYLCATSRVSNEQFFGPGTRLTVL.

This clone has more than one count but fewer than ten. The chain carries TRBV7-2 and TRBJ1-3, with D unresolved. Deletions cut 2 bases from V and 0 bases from J, with 11 bases between. The CDR3 totals 16 residues. The germline gives CDR1 SGHTA, CDR2 FQGNSA. Written as DNA, the CDR3 is TGTGCCAGCAGCTTATCTAGTTTTCCCTCTGGAAACACCATATATTTT. Protein sequence: CASSLSSFPSGNTIYF.

This clone was recorded a few times. The J gene is TRBJ1-5, the V gene TRBV14; the D is unclear. This CDR3 is built from 16 residues. V shed 0 bases and J shed 4 bases, with 13 bases lying between them. Germline V gives CDR1 SGHDN, CDR2 FVKESK. CDR3 loop: CASSQDPLQGNQPQHF. The DNA of the CDR3 is TGTGCCAGCAGCCAAGATCCATTACAAGGGAATCAGCCCCAGCATTTT.

The chain couples TRBV2 to TRBJ2-4, with TRBD1 identical over 7 bases. The CDR3 loop spans 15 amino acids. J was trimmed by 0 bases and V by 7 bases; bases with no gene match: 6. The V gene's germline CDR1 is SNHLY and CDR2 FYNNEI. CDR3 bases: TGTGCCAGCACCCCAGGGGGTTTAGCCAAAAACATTCAGTACTTC. Its translation is CASTPGGLAKNIQYF.

This clone has a handful of counts. The chain uses TRBV30 and TRBJ2-1, with TRBD2 as a possible D gene (7 bases). Germline CDR1 is GTSNPN and CDR2 is SVGIG (reference sequence). V was pared by 2 bases and J by 0 bases, with 14 bases between. This CDR3 is 16 amino acids long. CDR3 region: CAWSRRGLDSYNEQFF. As DNA, the CDR3 is TGTGCCTGGAGTCGGCGGGGGCTAGACTCCTACAATGAGCAGTTCTTC.

This chain links TRBV7-9 with TRBJ2-1, with a weak D call TRBD1 (5 bases). The CDR3 consists of 11 residues. Germline CDR1 and CDR2: SEHNR and FQNEAQ (reference sequence). Trimming took off 5 bases at V and 10 bases at J, with 9 bases between the two ends. CDR3 bases: TGTGCCAGCAGCGCTCGGACAGAGCAGTTCTTC. Translation: CASSARTEQFF. The whole variable domain, filled in from reference TRBV7-9 and TRBJ2-1, reads DTGVSQNPRHKITKRGQNVTFRCDPISEHNRLYWYRQTLGQGPEFLTYFQNEAQLEKSRLLSDRFSAERPKGSFSTLEIQRTEQGDSAMYLCASSARTEQFFGPGTRLTVL.

CDR3 sequence (DNA): TGTGCCAGCAGTGAAGCGCTTGGGACAGGGGAGATCGCAGATACGCAGTATTTT. Translating gives CASSEALGTGEIADTQYF. The chain couples TRBV6-1 to TRBJ2-3; 10 nucleotides align to TRBD1. With V trimmed by 0 bases and J by 4 bases, 10 bases remained unmatched. CDR1 and CDR2 (germline): MNHNS, SASEGT. The CDR3 is 18 residues long.

This clone was seen a single time. The chain employs TRBV28 and TRBJ1-2; 8 bases fit TRBD1. CDR1 MDHEN and CDR2 SYDVKM come from the germline V gene. J lost 4 bases, V lost 4 bases, and 11 bases had no gene match. The CDR3 has 16 amino acids. CDR3 in amino acids: CASSSPGQGLRYGYTF. The DNA for the CDR3 is TGTGCCAGCAGTTCCCCCGGACAGGGACTTCGCTATGGCTACACCTTC.

This chain links TRBV5-4 with TRBJ2-1, with D hard to call. Germline-derived CDR1 and CDR2 are SGHNT and YYREEE (reference sequence). Trimming took off 1 base at V and 0 bases at J, with 17 bases between the two ends. The CDR3 is 18 amino acids. For the CDR3, the DNA is TGTGCCAGCAGCTTGTTAGGGTCGATAACGAGCTCCTACAATGAGCAGTTCTTC. Translation gives CASSLLGSITSSYNEQFF.

The genes are TRBV4-3 and TRBJ1-4, with 9 bases that match TRBD1. The CDR3 extends over 15 amino acids. The germline gives CDR1 LGHNA, CDR2 YSLEER. V shed 3 bases, J shed 7 bases, and the junction held 6 bases outside the gene matches. CDR3 loop: CASSHWDREGEKLFF. The CDR3 nucleotides read TGCGCCAGCAGCCACTGGGACAGGGAGGGTGAAAAACTGTTTTTT.

This chain connects TRBV5-4 to TRBJ1-2; D is uncertain. The CDR3 spans 15 residues. With 3 bases removed from V and 0 bases from J, the gap between germline ends came to 12 bases. The germline V gene encodes CDR1 SGHNT and CDR2 YYREEE (reference sequence). In nucleotides, the CDR3 is TGTGCCAGCAGCTCGAAAGGTGGGGCTAACTATGGCTACACCTTC. Its protein is CASSSKGGANYGYTF.

Of note for this clone: This same CDR3 is encoded by further DNA sequences in the sample. The chain links TRBV5-1 to TRBJ2-2; possibly TRBD2 for D (5 bases). The CDR3 extends over 12 amino acids. Germline CDR1 and CDR2: SGHRS and YFSETQ. Trimming stripped 3 bases from V and 5 bases from J, with 5 bases between. CDR3 sequence (DNA): TGCGCCAGCAGCTCGGGGACCGGGGAGCTGTTTTTT. Translation gives CASSSGTGELFF.

The chain is built from TRBV12-5 and TRBJ1-3; the D is unclear. The CDR3 has 11 residues. Germline V lookup: CDR1 LGHNT, CDR2 FRNRAP. Trimming removed 8 bases from V and 8 bases from J, with 10 bases in between. CDR3 sequence reads: CASHGVDTIYF. DNA of the CDR3: TGTGCTAGTCACGGGGTAGACACCATATATTTT.

This chain joins TRBV9 and TRBJ2-3; 10 nucleotides agree with TRBD2. Germline CDR1 reads SGDLS; CDR2 reads YYNGEE. CDR3 length: 18 amino acids. The J segment lost 8 bases and the V segment lost 0 bases, leaving 15 bases of the junction unmatched. In nucleotides, the CDR3 is TGTGCCAGCAGCGTAGGCCTAGCGGGAGATTCCCCTTTCGGTACGCAGTATTTT. It translates to CASSVGLAGDSPFGTQYF.